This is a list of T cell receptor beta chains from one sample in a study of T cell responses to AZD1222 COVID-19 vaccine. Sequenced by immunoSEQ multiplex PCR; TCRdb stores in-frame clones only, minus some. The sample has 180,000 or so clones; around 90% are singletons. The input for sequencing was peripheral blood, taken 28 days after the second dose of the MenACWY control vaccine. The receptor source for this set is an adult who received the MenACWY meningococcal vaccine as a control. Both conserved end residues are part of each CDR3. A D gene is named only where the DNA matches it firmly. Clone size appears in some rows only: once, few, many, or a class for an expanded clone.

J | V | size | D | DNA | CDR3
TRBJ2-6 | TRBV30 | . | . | TGTGCCTGGAGCTGGGGCTCTGGGGCCAACGTCCTGACTTTC | CAWSWGSGANVLTF
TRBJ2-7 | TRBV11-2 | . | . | TGTGCCAGCAGCTTATATTTTCCGGGCGCGTACGAGCAGTACTTC | CASSLYFPGAYEQYF
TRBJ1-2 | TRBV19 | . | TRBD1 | TGTGCCAGTAGTATATGGGGGCAGGGGGCGCTTAACTATGGCTACACCTTC | CASSIWGQGALNYGYTF
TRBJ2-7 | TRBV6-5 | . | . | TGTGCCAGCAGTTACCGTCCGGACTCCTACGAGCAGTACTTC | CASSYRPDSYEQYF
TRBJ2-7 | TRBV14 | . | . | TGTGCCAGCAGTACAGGGAGGGGTTCCTACGAGCAGTACTTC | CASSTGRGSYEQYF
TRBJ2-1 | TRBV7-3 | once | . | TGTGCCAGCAGCTTAAATCAGGAGGCTGAGCAGTTCTTC | CASSLNQEAEQFF
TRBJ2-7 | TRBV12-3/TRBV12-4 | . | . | TGTGCCAGCAGTCCACATGGTTACGAGCAGTACTTC | CASSPHGYEQYF
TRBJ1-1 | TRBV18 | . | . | TGTGCCAGCTCACCTTCCCCAGGTGATGCTTTCTTT | CASSPSPGDAFF
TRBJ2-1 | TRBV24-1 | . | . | TGTGCCACCAGTGATCCCGGGACCACACCAAACAATGAGCAGTTCTTC | CATSDPGTTPNNEQFF
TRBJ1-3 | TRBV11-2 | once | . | TGTGCCAGCAGCACCTCTCCGGGACTGCTATATTTT | CASSTSPGLLYF
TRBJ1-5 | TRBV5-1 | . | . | TGCGCCAGCACGGGCGGGATCCAGCCCCAGCATTTT | CASTGGIQPQHF
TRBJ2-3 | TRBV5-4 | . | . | TGTGCCAGCAGCCGATCGGACAGACGCACAGATACGCAGTATTTT | CASSRSDRRTDTQYF
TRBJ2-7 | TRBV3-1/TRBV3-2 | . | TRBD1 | TGTGCCAGCAGCCAAGGGCCGGGACAGGGATCCGACGAGCAGTACTTC | CASSQGPGQGSDEQYF
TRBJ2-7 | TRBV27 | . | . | TGTGCCAGCAGTTTAATGACTAGTTCCTACGAGCAGTACTTC | CASSLMTSSYEQYF
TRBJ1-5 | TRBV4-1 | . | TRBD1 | TGCGCCAGCAGCCTGGGGACAGTCGGCAATCAGCCCCAGCATTTT | CASSLGTVGNQPQHF
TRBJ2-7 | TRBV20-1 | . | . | TGCAGTGGGAGAGAGATCTACGAGCAGTACTTC | CSGREIYEQYF
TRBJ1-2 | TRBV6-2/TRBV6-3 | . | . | TGTGCCAGCAGTTACTCCACAGGGTACTATGGCTACACCTTC | CASSYSTGYYGYTF
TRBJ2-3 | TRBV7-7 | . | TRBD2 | TGTGCCAGCAGCGCCGGGCTAGCGGTTACAGATACGCAGTATTTT | CASSAGLAVTDTQYF
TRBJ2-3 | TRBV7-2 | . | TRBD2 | TGTGCCAGCAGCCCTCGGTGGGGAACTAGCGGTAGCACAGATACGCAGTATTTT | CASSPRWGTSGSTDTQYF
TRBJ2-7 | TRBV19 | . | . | TGTGCCAGTAGTATCGCACAATCCTACGAGCAGTACTTC | CASSIAQSYEQYF
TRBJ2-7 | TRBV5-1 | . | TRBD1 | TGCGCCAGCAGCTCTAGGGACAGGGTTATATACGAGCAGTACTTC | CASSSRDRVIYEQYF
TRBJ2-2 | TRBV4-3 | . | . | TGCGCCAGCAGCCGATGGACTGGGACCGGGGAGCTGTTTTTT | CASSRWTGTGELFF
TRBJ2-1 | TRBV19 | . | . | TGTGCCAGTTCGAAGGGGGGTTACTCCTACAATGAGCAGTTCTTC | CASSKGGYSYNEQFF
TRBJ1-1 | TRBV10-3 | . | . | TGTGCCACCCTCACAGGGCCGCCCGGTGAAGCTTTCTTT | CATLTGPPGEAFF
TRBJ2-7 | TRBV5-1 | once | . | TGCGCCAGCAGCTTGGAAGGAGAGAAGGCCTACGAGCAGTACTTC | CASSLEGEKAYEQYF
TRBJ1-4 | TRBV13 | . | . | TGTGCCAGCAGCTTAGGGGTGGGTGAAAAACTGTTTTTT | CASSLGVGEKLFF
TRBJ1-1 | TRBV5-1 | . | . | TGCGCCAGCAGACCACTCCAGGCTGGGAACACTGAAGCTTTCTTT | CASRPLQAGNTEAFF
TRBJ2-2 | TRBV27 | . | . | TGTGCCAGCAGTTTGATGAACACCGGGGAGCTGTTTTTT | CASSLMNTGELFF
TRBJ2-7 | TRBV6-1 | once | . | TGTGCCAGCAGTGAAGAAGTTGCGGACTCCTACGAGCAGTACTTC | CASSEEVADSYEQYF
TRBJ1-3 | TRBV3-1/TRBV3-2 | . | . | TGTGCCAGCAGCCTACAACTCTCTGGAAACACCATATATTTT | CASSLQLSGNTIYF
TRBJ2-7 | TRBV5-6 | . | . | TGTGCCAGCAGCTTGGTATCGTGGCAGTTGTGGTACGAGCAGTACTTC | CASSLVSWQLWYEQYF